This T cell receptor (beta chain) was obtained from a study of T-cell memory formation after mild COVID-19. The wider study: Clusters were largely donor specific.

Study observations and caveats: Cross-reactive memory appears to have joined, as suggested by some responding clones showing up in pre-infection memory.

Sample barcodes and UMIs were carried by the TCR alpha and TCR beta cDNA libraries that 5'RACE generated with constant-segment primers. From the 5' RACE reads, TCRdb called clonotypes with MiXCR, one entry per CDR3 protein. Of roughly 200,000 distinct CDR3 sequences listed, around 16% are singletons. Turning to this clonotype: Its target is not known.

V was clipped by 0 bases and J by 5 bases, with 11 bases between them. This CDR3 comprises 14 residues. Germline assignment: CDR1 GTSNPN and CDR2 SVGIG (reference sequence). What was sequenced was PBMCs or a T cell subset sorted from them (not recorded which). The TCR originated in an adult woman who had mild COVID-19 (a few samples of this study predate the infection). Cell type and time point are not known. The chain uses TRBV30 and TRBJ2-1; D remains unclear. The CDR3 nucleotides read TGTGCCTGGAGTGTTGGGCTAACTAACAATGAGCAGTTCTTC. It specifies CAWSVGLTNNEQFF. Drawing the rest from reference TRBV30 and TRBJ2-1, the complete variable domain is SQTIHQWPATLVQPVGSPLSLECTVEGTSNPNLYWYRQAAGRGLQLLFYSVGIGQISSEVPQNLSASRPQDRQFILSSKKLLLSDSGFYLCAWSVGLTNNEQFFGPGTRLTVL.